These T cell receptor beta chains were read from a single sample in a study of post-analysis software for immune sequencing data. In TCRdb, the PCR reads were re-called with MiXCR into one record per CDR3 protein. The sample records hundreds of thousands of distinct CDR3 sequences, around 40% being singletons. The sample comprised blood. The receptor source for this set is a girl aged 5 to 17 with multiple sclerosis. The CDR3 runs from the conserved cysteine through the conserved F or W. A D gene is named only where the DNA matches it firmly. The size of a clone is reported for some rows only, either as once, few or many, or as a class for expanded clones.

TGTGCCAGCAGTTTCGGGGGGAGGGCCGGCGAGCAGTACTTC	CASSFGGRAGEQYF	-	TRBV28	TRBJ2-7	TRBD2
TGTGCCAGCAGCCCAGGAGGGACTCCCTACGAGCAGTACTTC	CASSPGGTPYEQYF	-	TRBV7-9	TRBJ2-7	-
TGCGCCAGCAGCTTACGTAGGGGGCGGATGGTGAGCACTGAAGCTTTCTTT	CASSLRRGRMVSTEAFF	-	TRBV5-1	TRBJ1-1	TRBD1
TGTGCCAGCAGCTTAGAGCGGGAGGACTACGAGCAGTACTTC	CASSLEREDYEQYF	-	TRBV7-9	TRBJ2-7	TRBD2
TGTGCCATCAGGCCAGAGGGGGGGACGAACACCGGGGAGCTGTTTTTT	CAIRPEGGTNTGELFF	-	TRBV10-3	TRBJ2-2	-
TGCGCCAGCAGCCAGGAACGGGACAGTTATAGCAATCAGCCCCAGCATTTT	CASSQERDSYSNQPQHF	-	TRBV4-1	TRBJ1-5	TRBD1
TGTGCCACCAGCAGCAGGGATAATTCACCCCTCCACTTT	CATSSRDNSPLHF	-	TRBV15	TRBJ1-6	-
TGCGCCAGCAGCCAAAAACAACCCGGGACTAGGAAGGGTGATGAGCAGTTCTTC	CASSQKQPGTRKGDEQFF	few	TRBV4-1	TRBJ2-1	TRBD2
TGCAGCGCATACGACCGGACTAGCGAGAACTACGAGCAGTACTTC	CSAYDRTSENYEQYF	-	TRBV29-1	TRBJ2-7	TRBD2
TGCAGTGCTAGGGGGGCAACAAGCTCCTACGAGCAGTACTTC	CSARGATSSYEQYF	few	TRBV20-1	TRBJ2-7	-
TGTGCCAGCAGCAAAGCGGGAGGACTATGCCTAGCCAAAAACATTCAGTACTTC	CASSKAGGLCLAKNIQYF	few	TRBV21-1	TRBJ2-4	-
TGTGCCAGCAGGGCGGGACTAGCGGGAGATCTCAGGGAGACCCAGTACTTC	CASRAGLAGDLRETQYF	-	TRBV28	TRBJ2-5	TRBD2
TGTGCCAGCAGTCCCACAGGGGGCGTAAAGTATGGCTACACCTTC	CASSPTGGVKYGYTF	-	TRBV27	TRBJ1-2	TRBD1
TGCAGTGGAAGGGGGGACGGCACAGATACGCAGTATTTT	CSGRGDGTDTQYF	once	TRBV20-1	TRBJ2-3	-
TGTGCCACCAGTTGGGGGACCTCCTACAATGAGCAGTTCTTC	CATSWGTSYNEQFF	once	TRBV24-1	TRBJ2-1	-
TGCAGTGCTAGCCGAGTAGCGGGAGGTATCTACAATGAGCAGTTCTTC	CSASRVAGGIYNEQFF	-	TRBV20-1	TRBJ2-1	TRBD2
TGTGCCAGCAGCGCCCGACTAGCGGAAGGCTACGAGCAGTACTTC	CASSARLAEGYEQYF	-	TRBV4-2	TRBJ2-7	TRBD2
TGTGCCAGCAGCATTATTATGAAGGCCTACGAGCAGTACTTC	CASSIIMKAYEQYF	few	TRBV28	TRBJ2-7	-
TGTGCCAGCAGGGAAGGAGCTTTGATCTACAATGAGCAGTTCTTC	CASREGALIYNEQFF	few	TRBV5-4	TRBJ2-1	-
TGCAGTGCAACCGACAGGGGGTTCTCCTACGAGCAGTACTTC	CSATDRGFSYEQYF	-	TRBV20-1	TRBJ2-7	TRBD1
TGCAGTGCGATCCGGGACGGAGGCCAGCTAGCCAAAAACATTCAGTACTTC	CSAIRDGGQLAKNIQYF	few	TRBV20-1	TRBJ2-4	-
TGCAGTGCATTGCGGGAGAGCGATGAGCAGTTCTTT	CSALRESDEQFF	-	TRBV20-1	TRBJ2-1	TRBD2
TGCGCCAGCAGCTTGGGGGGAGGAACCTACAATGAGCAGTACTTC	CASSLGGGTYNEQYF	-	TRBV5-1	TRBJ2-5	-
TGCGCCAGCAGTCTTTCCTGGACAGGGGACCGCCACGAGCAGTACTTC	CASSLSWTGDRHEQYF	-	TRBV5-1	TRBJ2-7	TRBD1
TGTGCCAGCAGCCGGCAGGCCTTATTCCCTGAAGCTTTCTTT	CASSRQALFPEAFF	-	TRBV5-8	TRBJ1-1	-
TGCGCCAGCAGCCAAGGGAGACTAGCGGGAGATGAGACCCAGTACTTC	CASSQGRLAGDETQYF	few	TRBV4-1	TRBJ2-5	TRBD2
TGTGCCAGCAGTTTGAGGCAGGGGGCCACCTACGAGCAGTACTTC	CASSLRQGATYEQYF	few	TRBV27	TRBJ2-7	TRBD1
TGCAGCGTTGTCACAGGAACTAACTATGGCTACACCTTC	CSVVTGTNYGYTF	-	TRBV29-1	TRBJ1-2	-
TGCGCCAGCACCGCGGGACGGTACTCCTACGAGCAGTACTTC	CASTAGRYSYEQYF	-	TRBV5-1	TRBJ2-7	-
TGTGCCAGCAGCATGCCGGGACCAATGCGGCCCCAGCATTTT	CASSMPGPMRPQHF	once	TRBV2	TRBJ1-5	-